This T cell receptor beta chain was sequenced for a study of T cells in Graves' hyperthyroidism and ophthalmopathy. Germline assignment: CDR1 MNHNS and CDR2 SASEGT. V dropped 5 bases and J dropped 1; count of bases not matched to a gene: 9. The CDR3 extends over 17 amino acids. This clonotype was found many times. Using RNA transcripts as the source, TCR beta CDR3 regions were amplified. The HTBI primer set served for first-round RT-PCR of the TCR CDR3. TCRdb re-analysed the multiplex PCR reads in MiXCR, keeping a single row per CDR3 protein. The sample records more than 650,000 distinct CDR3 sequences, about 14% being singletons. It was considered stable Graves' hyperthyroidism when ophthalmopathy did not progress within 18 months. Newly diagnosed hyperthyroidism patients aged 18 to 65 years had disease lasting under 2 months.

V and J are TRBV6-1 and TRBJ2-7; 12 bases match TRBD2. The TCR sequence derives from a woman younger than 35 with Graves' hyperthyroidism. The sequenced material came from blood. In nucleotides, the CDR3 is TGTGCCAGCAGTTACCGTTTAGGACTAGCGGGATCCTACGAGCAGTACTTC. Amino acids: CASSYRLGLAGSYEQYF.